The clone carrying this T cell receptor beta chain was seen a few times. What it binds is unknown. The sample is drawn from a study of Tregs in tolerant kidney transplant recipients. The CDR3 loop spans 11 amino acids. Germline CDR1 and CDR2: DFQATT and SNEGSKA (reference sequence). V dropped 3 bases and J dropped 5 bases, with 7 bases sitting between them. Data came from immunoSEQ multiplex PCR; TCRdb stores just in-frame clones and leaves some out. The table lists tens of thousands of clones, 84% of them singletons. Thawed PBMCs were FACS-sorted into unstimulated CD4+CD25+CD127- regulatory T cells, CD4+CD25- non-regulatory cells, CD4 and CD8 cells. Findings and limits, study-wide: Biological reproducibility was not directly addressed in this study. Findings come from small patient numbers and require larger validation. Tregs expanded with activated donor B cells seemed most donor-specific.

The rearrangement joins TRBV20-1 to TRBJ2-5; D not resolved. This clonotype originated in a human donor in good health. The specimen was CD4+ T cells from blood. The DNA for the CDR3 is TGCAGTGCTAGGCCCCGGGAGACCCAGTACTTC. Translating gives CSARPRETQYF.